These T cell receptor beta chains were read from a single sample in a study of control samples from healthy donors and cancer patients. The table came from immunoSEQ multiplex PCR; TCRdb's copy has only in-frame clones and leaves some out. The sample lists fewer than 200,000 clones; 93% were seen once. Sequencing input: blood. All receptors derive from a woman aged 55-69 years in good health. Each CDR3 is given with its conserved first and last residue. A D gene is named only where the DNA matches it firmly. Size tells how often a clone was seen (once, few, many) or the class of an expanded clone, and some rows leave it out.

cdr3_nt	cdr3_aa	v_call	d_call	clone_size	j_call
TGTGCCAGTAGTATCCCCAGTGTGGGTTCTAAGCCCCAGCATTTT	CASSIPSVGSKPQHF	TRBV19	NA	once	TRBJ1-5
TGTGCCAGCAGCTTAGGGGCGTCGACGAGGAAATATAGCAATCAGCCCCAGCATTTT	CASSLGASTRKYSNQPQHF	TRBV7-8	NA	NA	TRBJ1-5
TGTGCCAGCAGTTACCAGGGATATGACTATGGCTACACCTTC	CASSYQGYDYGYTF	TRBV6-5	NA	NA	TRBJ1-2
TGTGCCAGCAGGGACAGATTGACGAGTGAGCAGTACTTC	CASRDRLTSEQYF	TRBV3-1/TRBV3-2	NA	NA	TRBJ2-7
TGTGCCAGCTCACCCTGGGACAGGGCTGCAACTAATGAAAAACTGTTTTTT	CASSPWDRAATNEKLFF	TRBV18	TRBD1	NA	TRBJ1-4
TGTGCCAGCCGGTCGGGACGGAATTCACCCCTCCACTTT	CASRSGRNSPLHF	TRBV27	NA	NA	TRBJ1-6
TGCGCCAGCAGCCAACCAGGGACAGGGGCATACGAGCAGTACTTC	CASSQPGTGAYEQYF	TRBV4-1	TRBD1	NA	TRBJ2-7
TGTGCCAGCAGCCCTTGGCAGGGAGACACTGAAGCTTTCTTT	CASSPWQGDTEAFF	TRBV25-1	NA	NA	TRBJ1-1
TGCAGCGTGAACGGGTTAGGAGCGGCCCCCTACGAGCAGTACTTC	CSVNGLGAAPYEQYF	TRBV29-1	NA	NA	TRBJ2-7
TGTGCCAGCTCACCACAACCCGCCTCCTCTGGAAACACCATATATTTT	CASSPQPASSGNTIYF	TRBV18	NA	NA	TRBJ1-3
TGCGCCAGCAGCTTGTGGTTTGCAGCGGAGAACTACGAGCAGTACTTC	CASSLWFAAENYEQYF	TRBV5-1	NA	NA	TRBJ2-7
TGTGCCAGCAGCTGGAGGCTCGACAATAGAGGGGGAAACACCATATATTTT	CASSWRLDNRGGNTIYF	TRBV7-2	NA	NA	TRBJ1-3
TGTGCCAGTAGGACGGACAGGTGGGGGACTGAAGCTTTCTTT	CASRTDRWGTEAFF	TRBV19	TRBD1	NA	TRBJ1-1
TGTGCCAGTAGCCGGACAGGGGGAAGTGAAAAACTGTTTTTT	CASSRTGGSEKLFF	TRBV19	TRBD1	once	TRBJ1-4
TGTGCCAGCAGCTTTGTGGGTCGCTCTGGAAACACCATATATTTT	CASSFVGRSGNTIYF	TRBV11-2	NA	NA	TRBJ1-3
TGTGCCAGCAGTGAGGCGGGGATAACCGGGGAGCTGTTTTTT	CASSEAGITGELFF	TRBV2	NA	NA	TRBJ2-2
TGTGCCAGCGGGATGGGGAACACCGGGGAGCTGTTTTTT	CASGMGNTGELFF	TRBV7-3	NA	NA	TRBJ2-2
TGTGCCAGCACCGCAACTAATGAAAAACTGTTTTTT	CASTATNEKLFF	TRBV6-5	NA	NA	TRBJ1-4
TGTGCCATCAGTGAAGCAGGGGAAATTCGCAATCAGCCCCAGCATTTT	CAISEAGEIRNQPQHF	TRBV10-3	NA	NA	TRBJ1-5
TGTGCCAGCAGTCTCGGGGGCTTAAGCTCCTACAATGAGCAGTTCTTC	CASSLGGLSSYNEQFF	TRBV27	NA	NA	TRBJ2-1
TGTGCCACCAGCACCCTGACAGGGGGCTTCTCTGAAGCTTTCTTT	CATSTLTGGFSEAFF	TRBV15	TRBD1	NA	TRBJ1-1
TGTGCCAGCAGTTTTACGGTTCACGAGCAGTACTTC	CASSFTVHEQYF	TRBV12-3/TRBV12-4	NA	NA	TRBJ2-7
TGTGCCAGCAGCCTAAGCCGGTTGGTGAACACTGAAGCTTTCTTT	CASSLSRLVNTEAFF	TRBV7-2	NA	NA	TRBJ1-1
TGTGCCAGTAGTATCGGGACAGCCTCAACTAATGAAAAACTGTTTTTT	CASSIGTASTNEKLFF	TRBV19	TRBD1	NA	TRBJ1-4
TGTGCCAGCAGCTTCGCCGGGACAGGGCTGAACACTGAAGCTTTCTTT	CASSFAGTGLNTEAFF	TRBV7-8	TRBD1	NA	TRBJ1-1
TGTGCCAGTAGTCTATTGCTCCCAGCGTTATCTAACTATGGCTACACCTTC	CASSLLLPALSNYGYTF	TRBV19	NA	NA	TRBJ1-2
TGTGCCAGCAGCGTAGGGGGGGACTCCTACGAGCAGTACTTC	CASSVGGDSYEQYF	TRBV9	NA	NA	TRBJ2-7
TGTGCCACCTTCAACGGGTACACCATATATTTT	CATFNGYTIYF	TRBV15	NA	NA	TRBJ1-3
TGTGCCAGCAGCTTAGGTCTCGGGAACGAGCAGTTCTTC	CASSLGLGNEQFF	TRBV7-9	NA	few	TRBJ2-1
TGTGCCAGCAGCGTAGGAGGACAGTTTTTTGAAGCTTTCTTT	CASSVGGQFFEAFF	TRBV9	NA	NA	TRBJ1-1
TGTGCCAGCAGTGTTTTCCAAGGACTAGGTGGTGAGACCCAGTACTTC	CASSVFQGLGGETQYF	TRBV6-1	TRBD2	NA	TRBJ2-5
TGTGCCAGCAGTCCGGACCCGGGGCGCGCCGGGGAGCTGTTTTTT	CASSPDPGRAGELFF	TRBV5-6	NA	NA	TRBJ2-2
TGTGCCAGTAGAGGGGAGCGGGGGTCATCAGCATCATCCAACAATGAGCAGTTCTTC	CASRGERGSSASSNNEQFF	TRBV19	TRBD2	NA	TRBJ2-1
TGTGCCAGCAGCCCCGGACTAATCGGAGATACGCAGTATTTT	CASSPGLIGDTQYF	TRBV3-1/TRBV3-2	NA	NA	TRBJ2-3
TGTGCCAGCTCACGTCAACAGGGTTACGAGCAGTACTTC	CASSRQQGYEQYF	TRBV18	NA	NA	TRBJ2-7
TGTGCCAGCAGACAATCGGGGGGTTCAGATACGCAGTATTTT	CASRQSGGSDTQYF	TRBV5-8	TRBD2	NA	TRBJ2-3
TGTGCCATCAGTGAGTTGGGGGGCGGCAATGAGCAGTTCTTC	CAISELGGGNEQFF	TRBV10-3	NA	once	TRBJ2-1
TGTGCCACCAGCAGAGATGGGAGGGGTGAAGGCTCACCCCTCCACTTT	CATSRDGRGEGSPLHF	TRBV15	NA	NA	TRBJ1-6
TGCGCCACCCCGAGGCAGAAGAACACTGAAGCTTTCTTT	CATPRQKNTEAFF	TRBV10-1	NA	NA	TRBJ1-1
TGTGCCAGTAGTATTGGGGTACTCTATGGCTACACCTTC	CASSIGVLYGYTF	TRBV19	NA	NA	TRBJ1-2
TGTGCCAGCAGCTTAGATCTTAGCAATCAGCCCCAGCATTTT	CASSLDLSNQPQHF	TRBV11-3	NA	NA	TRBJ1-5